The 30 T cell receptor beta chains listed next were all sequenced from one sample in a study of spatial heterogeneity in lung cancer. From the 5' RACE reads, TCRdb called clonotypes with MiXCR, one entry per CDR3 protein. The sample includes nearly 25,000 distinct CDR3 sequences, 8.8% of them seen just once. These TCRs' antigens remain unknown. Time point noted: sample taken at primary tumor resection. Points from the study as a whole: Counts of expanded intratumoral alpha and beta TCRs tracked tumor mutation counts.

This specimen consisted of lung tumor tissue, obtained at surgery. The receptor set was obtained from a male donor with early-stage non-small cell lung cancer.

In its sample, this clonotype was seen a few times. The J gene is TRBJ1-4, the V gene TRBV7-2; no definite D call. The V end lost 1 base, the J end lost 8 bases, and 14 bases lay between the germline ends. CDR1 is SGHTA and CDR2 is FQGNSA in the germline V gene. The CDR3 sequence is 15 residues long. This chain's CDR3 is CASSLVANGREKLFF. The CDR3 DNA reads TGTGCCAGCAGCTTAGTGGCTAACGGGCGGGAAAAACTGTTTTTT.

This clonotype was observed a few times. This sequence joins TRBV7-2 and TRBJ2-3; possible D gene TRBD1, 5 bases. The CDR3 runs 16 residues. The V gene lost 1 base and the J gene lost 0 bases, with 11 bases spanning the gap. Germline CDR1 is SGHTA and CDR2 is FQGNSA. CDR3 nucleotides: TGTGCCAGCAGCTTAGGGATGACAGCGAGCACAGATACGCAGTATTTT. Translating gives CASSLGMTASTDTQYF.

This clonotype was seen repeatedly, ten times or more. The V call is TRBV11-2, the J call TRBJ2-1; perhaps TRBD2 as D (5 bases). This CDR3 spans 12 amino acids. Germline CDR1 and CDR2: SGHAT and FQNNGV. Trimming took 1 base from V and 7 from J, leaving 5 bases between them. CDR3 sequence (DNA): TGTGCCAGCAGCTTAGGGACTAATGAGCAGTTCTTC. Its protein product is CASSLGTNEQFF.

The table lists this clonotype with a few counts. This chain uses TRBV7-9 with TRBJ1-2, with D possibly matching TRBD1 (5 bases). Germline assignment: CDR1 SEHNR and CDR2 FQNEAQ (reference sequence). There are 12 residues in the CDR3. The V end lost 6 bases, the J end lost 5 bases, and 10 bases lay between the germline ends. CDR3 DNA sequence: TGTGCCAGCAGGGGGCAAGGATATGGCTACACCTTC. As protein: CASRGQGYGYTF.

This clonotype came up many times. The chain is built from TRBV25-1 and TRBJ2-1; either TRBD1 or TRBD2 may fit D (5 bases each). The germline V and J ends were trimmed by 2 bases and 6 bases, with 11 bases remaining between them. The germline gives CDR1 MGHDK, CDR2 SYGVNS. CDR3 length equals 14 residues. The CDR3 DNA sequence: TGTGCCAGCAGTGAAGGGACGGATTCCAATGAGCAGTTCTTC. Translation gives CASSEGTDSNEQFF.

This clonotype showed up just a few times. J is TRBJ1-3 and V is TRBV3-1; D is unresolved. In germline, CDR1 is LGHDT, CDR2 YNNKEL (reference sequence). Trimming stripped 2 bases from V and 3 bases from J, with 5 bases between. This CDR3 has 13 amino acids. The CDR3 DNA reads TGTGCCAGCAGCCAAAACAGTGGAAACACCATATATTTT. Translating gives CASSQNSGNTIYF.

There are many counts of this clonotype. This rearrangement joins TRBV7-7 to TRBJ2-5; 8 nucleotides match TRBD1. Germline V gene sequence: CDR1 SSHAT, CDR2 FNYEAQ (reference sequence). Trimming took 4 bases from V and 5 from J; bases not matched to a gene: 3. The CDR3 contains 13 residues. The CDR3 sequence: CASSYDRGETQYF. The DNA of the CDR3 is TGTGCCAGCAGCTACGACAGGGGCGAGACCCAGTACTTC. Full variable domain (remainder filled in from reference TRBV7-7 and TRBJ2-5): GAGVSQSPRYKVTKRGQDVTLRCDPISSHATLYWYQQALGQGPEFLTYFNYEAQPDKSGLPSDRFSAERPEGSISTLTIQRTEQRDSAMYRCASSYDRGETQYFGPGTRLLVL.

This clonotype was observed many times. This chain links TRBV27 with TRBJ2-3, with 11 bases identical to TRBD2. There are 16 residues in the CDR3. The V gene's germline CDR1 is MNHEY and CDR2 SMNVEV (reference sequence). Trimming removed 7 bases from V and 5 bases from J; junction bases left unmatched: 11. The CDR3 region is CASTHVGLAERDTQYF. The CDR3 DNA is TGTGCCAGCACCCACGTGGGACTAGCGGAAAGAGATACGCAGTATTTT.

The sample holds many counts of this clonotype. This chain uses TRBV9 with TRBJ2-2; D remains unclear. V lost 2 bases to trimming and J lost 4 bases, with 6 bases between them. This CDR3 is 13 amino acids long. CDR1 SGDLS and CDR2 YYNGEE come from the germline V gene. CDR3 nucleotide sequence: TGTGCCAGCAGCGTTTCTAGCACCGGGGAGCTGTTTTTT. Amino acid sequence: CASSVSSTGELFF.

V is TRBV20-1 and J is TRBJ2-7; either TRBD1 or TRBD2 may supply D (5 bases each). CDR1 and CDR2 from the germline V gene are DFQATT and SNEGSKA (reference sequence). There are 15 residues in the CDR3. Trimming took 5 bases from V and 0 from J, leaving 17 bases between them. CDR3 amino acids: CSAAGSGTVSYEQYF. The CDR3 DNA reads as TGCAGTGCTGCCGGGTCCGGGACCGTCTCCTACGAGCAGTACTTC.

This rearrangement joins TRBV6-5 to TRBJ1-4; D perhaps matches TRBD1 (5 bases). In germline, CDR1 is MNHEY, CDR2 SVGAGI. CDR3 length: 14 residues. Trimming left V 5 bases short and J 11 bases short, with 18 bases between. CDR3 bases: TGTGCCAGCAGTACCGTGGAGGGGAGGCAGAAACTGTTTTTT. The encoded protein is CASSTVEGRQKLFF.

This clonotype has just a few counts. The chain combines TRBV27 with TRBJ2-3; D unresolved. The CDR3 runs to 12 residues. Germline V gives CDR1 MNHEY, CDR2 SMNVEV (reference sequence). The V gene lost 4 bases and the J gene lost 7 bases, with 9 bases spanning the gap. The CDR3 region is CASSSQDNTQYF. The CDR3 DNA reads TGTGCCAGCAGTTCTCAGGATAATACGCAGTATTTT.

This clonotype was counted ten times or more. The chain has TRBV7-9 and TRBJ1-4; no clear D. In germline, CDR1 is SEHNR, CDR2 FQNEAQ (reference sequence). The CDR3 loop spans 16 amino acids. Between the trimmed V and J ends, which lost 4 bases and 3 bases, there was a span of 15 bases. The CDR3 DNA is TGTGCCAGCAGCTCAACAGCGGGGTTTCCTAATGAAAAACTGTTTTTT. It specifies CASSSTAGFPNEKLFF.

This rearrangement joins TRBV4-1 to TRBJ2-1; 9 bases match TRBD2. The junction had 8 bases not matched to a gene; V was cut back by 0 bases and J by 8 bases. Germline-derived CDR1 and CDR2 are MGHRA and YSYEKL. The CDR3 runs 16 residues. This chain's CDR3 is CASSQEGGTSNDEQFF. In nucleotides, the CDR3 is TGCGCCAGCAGCCAAGAAGGGGGGACTAGCAACGATGAGCAGTTCTTC.

Many counts were recorded for this clonotype. The gene calls are TRBV7-9 and TRBJ1-1; no reliable D call. Germline CDR1 reads SEHNR; CDR2 reads FQNEAQ (reference sequence). Trimming cost V 2 bases and J 1 base, with 2 bases left between them. This CDR3 comprises 12 residues. The CDR3 region has the DNA TGTGCCAGCAGCTTAAAGAACACTGAAGCTTTCTTT. Translating gives CASSLKNTEAFF.

In this sample, this clonotype turned up many times. The chain is built from TRBV6-2 or TRBV6-3 and TRBJ2-7; the match to TRBD1 covers 10 bases. The CDR3 is 15 amino acids. Germline V gives CDR1 MNHEY, CDR2 SVGEGT. With 2 bases clipped from V and 6 bases from J, the junction kept 7 bases outside the gene matches. The CDR3 nucleotides are TGTGCCAGCAGTTACCCGGGACAGGGGAGCCGCGAGCAGTACTTC. This codes for CASSYPGQGSREQYF.

This clonotype appeared many times. The chain carries TRBV5-5 and TRBJ2-5; no clear D. The germline V gene encodes CDR1 SGHKS and CDR2 YYEKEE (reference sequence). The CDR3 is made up of 13 amino acids. V was shortened by 4 bases and J by 5 bases, with 12 bases between the two germline ends. The CDR3: CASSRTLRETQYF. The CDR3 coding sequence is TGTGCCAGCAGCCGGACCCTCCGGGAGACCCAGTACTTC. Filled out from reference TRBV5-5 and TRBJ2-5, the complete variable domain reads DAGVTQSPTHLIKTRGQQVTLRCSPISGHKSVSWYQQVLGQGPQFIFQYYEKEERGRGNFPDRFSARQFPNYSSELNVNALLLGDSALYLCASSRTLRETQYFGPGTRLLVL.

This clonotype was picked up many times. The chain links TRBV20-1 to TRBJ2-7; 7 bases agree with TRBD1. CDR3 size: 14 residues. Germline trimming cut 2 bases from V and 3 bases from J; bases unmatched to any gene: 7. Germline lookup yields CDR1 DFQATT and CDR2 SNEGSKA (reference sequence). The CDR3 DNA reads TGCAGTGCTAGACAGGGGACAGTGGACTACGAGCAGTACTTC. Protein product: CSARQGTVDYEQYF.

The J gene is TRBJ2-1, the V gene TRBV11-2, with 7 bases fitting TRBD2. Germline loops: CDR1 SGHAT, CDR2 FQNNGV. The CDR3 extends over 15 amino acids. Trimming took 6 bases from V and 8 from J; bases not matched to a gene: 13. CDR3 in amino acids: CASRPPGLPLHEQFF. For the CDR3, the DNA is TGTGCCAGCAGGCCACCGGGACTACCCCTACATGAGCAGTTCTTC.

The chain carries TRBV5-4 and TRBJ1-3; D is undetermined. V was pared by 4 bases and J by 2 bases, with 13 bases between. The CDR3 is 15 residues long. Germline values: CDR1 SGHNT, CDR2 YYREEE (reference sequence). The CDR3 sequence is CASSPNIDTGNTIYF. The CDR3 region has the DNA TGTGCCAGCAGCCCAAATATAGATACTGGAAACACCATATATTTT.

This clonotype occurred many times. The V call is TRBV7-6, the J call TRBJ2-3; TRBD1 or TRBD2 may be the D gene (5 bases each). Trimming left V 1 base short and J 2 bases short, with 13 bases between. Germline V gives CDR1 SGHVS, CDR2 FNYEAQ. The CDR3 is 16 residues long. This chain's CDR3 is CASSLVVEGTTDTQYF. The CDR3 DNA sequence: TGTGCCAGCAGCTTAGTAGTTGAAGGGACCACAGATACGCAGTATTTT.

This clonotype was seen ten or more times. The chain joins TRBV10-1 to TRBJ1-3; D possibly corresponds to TRBD1 (6 bases). V lost 0 bases, J lost 1 base, and 10 bases lay in between. CDR1 and CDR2 from the germline V gene are WNHNN and SYGVQD (reference sequence). The CDR3 is made up of 16 amino acids. The CDR3 protein is CASSESSGASGNTIYF. The CDR3 DNA follows: TGCGCCAGCAGTGAGTCGTCGGGGGCGTCTGGAAACACCATATATTTT.

This clonotype was observed many times. The chain's CDR3 is CASSAHPGGNNEQFF. CDR3 nucleotide sequence: TGTGCCAGCAGCGCTCATCCCGGGGGAAACAATGAGCAGTTCTTC. The rearrangement joins TRBV9 to TRBJ2-1, with D possibly TRBD2 on 6 matching bases. The CDR3 has 15 residues. The ends were cut back, 3 bases at V and 5 bases at J, with 15 bases in the middle. The germline gives CDR1 SGDLS, CDR2 YYNGEE.

Many counts were recorded for this clonotype. CDR3: CASSSATWGGIATNEKLFF. The CDR3 coding sequence is TGTGCCAGCAGCTCAGCCACATGGGGGGGAATCGCAACTAATGAAAAACTGTTTTTT. The chain carries TRBV28 and TRBJ1-4; tentative D call: TRBD1 (5 bases). The germline CDR1 and CDR2 sequences are MDHEN and SYDVKM. Deletions cut 6 bases from V and 0 bases from J, with 23 bases between. The CDR3 sequence is 19 residues long.

V and J are TRBV29-1 and TRBJ1-5; D gene ambiguous. Germline CDR1 and CDR2: SQVTM and ANQGSEA. The CDR3 covers 13 residues. V was pared by 4 bases and J by 7 bases, with 14 bases between. Here the CDR3 DNA reads TGCAGCGTTGTAGTCGGGCTTGGGCAGCCCCAGCATTTT. It specifies CSVVVGLGQPQHF.

This clonotype came up many times. The J gene is TRBJ2-4, the V gene TRBV12-3 or TRBV12-4; perhaps TRBD1 as D (5 bases). Deletions cut 8 bases from V and 4 bases from J, with 9 bases between. The CDR3 covers 12 residues. This CDR3 is CASAQGKNIQYF. The CDR3, as DNA: TGTGCCAGCGCGCAGGGAAAAAACATTCAGTACTTC.

V gene TRBV20-1 combines with J gene TRBJ2-5, with TRBD1 identical over 8 bases. The germline V gene encodes CDR1 DFQATT and CDR2 SNEGSKA (reference sequence). The CDR3 runs 13 residues. The junction had 4 bases not matched to a gene; V was cut back by 7 bases and J by 0 bases. CDR3 loop: CSVGTGNQETQYF. The CDR3 nucleotides are TGCAGTGTTGGGACAGGAAACCAAGAGACCCAGTACTTC.

V is TRBV28 and J is TRBJ2-1; TRBD2 matches 8 bases. Unmatched junction bases numbered 6, after V lost 7 bases and J lost 7 bases. The CDR3 spans 13 residues. The germline CDR1 and CDR2 sequences are MDHEN and SYDVKM. In nucleotides, the CDR3 is TGTGCCAGCACTTCGGCGGGAGGTAATGAGCAGTTCTTC. Protein: CASTSAGGNEQFF.

This clonotype is labeled as medium-sized. CDR3 region: CASSLYEKLFF. As DNA, the CDR3 is TGTGCCAGCAGTTTATATGAAAAACTGTTTTTT. V gene TRBV28 combines with J gene TRBJ1-4; D gene unclear. V was clipped by 1 base and J by 6 bases, with 0 bases between them. The V gene's germline CDR1 is MDHEN and CDR2 SYDVKM. This CDR3 region has 11 residues.

This clonotype was recorded a few times. The rearrangement links TRBV5-1 to TRBJ2-2; no clear D gene. Germline V CDR1 and CDR2: SGHRS, YFSETQ. Trimming removed 4 bases at V and 5 bases at J, with 12 bases between. The CDR3 covers 14 residues. CDR3 nucleotides: TGCGCCAGCAGCCCCGACGGATTGACCGGGGAGCTGTTTTTT. It translates to CASSPDGLTGELFF.